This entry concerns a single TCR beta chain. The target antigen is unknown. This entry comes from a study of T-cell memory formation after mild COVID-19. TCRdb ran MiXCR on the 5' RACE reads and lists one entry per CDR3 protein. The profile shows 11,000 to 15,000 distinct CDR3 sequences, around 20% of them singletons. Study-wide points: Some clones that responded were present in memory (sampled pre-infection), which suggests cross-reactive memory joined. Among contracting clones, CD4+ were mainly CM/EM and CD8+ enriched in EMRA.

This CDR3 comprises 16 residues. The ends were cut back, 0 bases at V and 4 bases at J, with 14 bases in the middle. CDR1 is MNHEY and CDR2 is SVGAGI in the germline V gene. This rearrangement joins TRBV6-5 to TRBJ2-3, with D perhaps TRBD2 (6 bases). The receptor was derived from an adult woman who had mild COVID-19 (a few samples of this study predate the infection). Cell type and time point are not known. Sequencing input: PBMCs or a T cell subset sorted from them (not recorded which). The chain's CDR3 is CASSYSGDWAADTQYF. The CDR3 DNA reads TGTGCCAGCAGTTACTCCGGGGACTGGGCTGCAGATACGCAGTATTTT.